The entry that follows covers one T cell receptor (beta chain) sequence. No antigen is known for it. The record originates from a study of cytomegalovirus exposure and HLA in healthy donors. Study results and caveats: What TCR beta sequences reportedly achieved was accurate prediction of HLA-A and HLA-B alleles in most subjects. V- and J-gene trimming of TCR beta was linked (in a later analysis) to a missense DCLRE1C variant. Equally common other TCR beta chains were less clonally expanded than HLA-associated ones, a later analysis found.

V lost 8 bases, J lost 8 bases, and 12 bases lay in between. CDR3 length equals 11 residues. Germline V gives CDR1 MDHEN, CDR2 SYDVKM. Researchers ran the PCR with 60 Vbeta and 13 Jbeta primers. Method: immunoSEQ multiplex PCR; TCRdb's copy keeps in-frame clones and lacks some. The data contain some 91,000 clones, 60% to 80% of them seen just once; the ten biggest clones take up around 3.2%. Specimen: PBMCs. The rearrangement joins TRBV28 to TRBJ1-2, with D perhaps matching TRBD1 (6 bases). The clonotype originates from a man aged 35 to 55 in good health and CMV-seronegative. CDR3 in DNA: TGTGCCAGCGGCTGGGGGCAAGGCTACACCTTC. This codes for CASGWGQGYTF.